This TCR beta chain was obtained from a study of regulatory T cells in long-lasting Graves disease. Germline CDR1 SGHDT, CDR2 YYEEEE. The germline V and J ends were trimmed by 1 base and 0 bases, with 7 bases remaining between them. The CDR3 is made up of 14 amino acids. Study findings and constraints: Clonotypes that were public and shared totalled roughly 3,000 in persistent patients versus roughly 1,000 in new patients. Preferential use of TRBV28, TRBJ1-2 and TRBJ2-5 was seen in persistent disease. The analysis examined peripheral blood only and excluded thyroid tissue.

Arm-PCR with iRepertoire HTBI primers amplified the CDR3 regions for these TCR beta libraries. MiXCR, run by TCRdb on the multiplex PCR reads, gives a single entry per CDR3 protein. The sample has approximately 480,000 distinct CDR3 sequences; around 15% are singletons. Specified time point: newly diagnosed GD, antithyroid drugs for less than 3 months. Scientists built the TCR library using RNA that was extracted from PBMCs. On this clonotype: Its antigen is as yet unknown.

A further study also used this sample, focusing on T cells in Graves' hyperthyroidism and ophthalmopathy. That source notes: Within blood appeared most thyroid clonotypes that had expanded above 0.001.

The sequence was obtained from a man aged 40-55 years with Graves disease. This material consisted of peripheral blood mononuclear cells (PBMCs), taken at new diagnosis, from a patient treated with antithyroid drugs. The gene calls are TRBV5-6 and TRBJ1-2; D is unresolved. This CDR3 reads CASSLPRANYGYTF. The CDR3 nucleotides are TGTGCCAGCAGCTTGCCGCGGGCTAACTATGGCTACACCTTC.